These 32 T cell receptor beta chains were all obtained from the same sample, sequenced in a study of cytomegalovirus exposure and HLA in healthy donors. Researchers ran the PCR with 60 Vbeta and 13 Jbeta primers. Clones were read by immunoSEQ multiplex PCR, and TCRdb kept only the in-frame ones, dropping some. The sample holds 130,000 to 150,000 clones. Sequencing was carried out using PBMCs. The source is a male donor in good health and CMV-seronegative.

This chain links TRBV28 with TRBJ2-1, with D possibly TRBD2 on 7 matching bases. V shed 7 bases and J shed 3 bases, with 16 bases lying between them. Germline CDR1 is MDHEN and CDR2 is SYDVKM. The CDR3 runs 15 residues. CDR3 region: CASTEGGANYNEQFF. The CDR3 region has the DNA TGTGCCAGCACCGAAGGGGGGGCCAACTACAATGAGCAGTTCTTC. Using reference TRBV28 and TRBJ2-1 for the parts outside the CDR3, the full variable domain is DVKVTQSSRYLVKRTGEKVFLECVQDMDHENMFWYRQDPGLGLRLIYFSYDVKMKEKGDIPEGYSVSREKKERFSLILESASTNQTSMYLCASTEGGANYNEQFFGPGTRLTVL.

V usage is TRBV7-8 and J usage is TRBJ2-1; no definite D call. The ends were cut back, 1 base at V and 5 bases at J, with 9 bases in the middle. Germline V gene data show CDR1 as SGHVS and CDR2 as FQNEAQ. The CDR3 contains 14 residues. The CDR3 region has the DNA TGTGCCAGCAGCTTAGTGGAGTTAAACAATGAGCAGTTCTTC. Protein product: CASSLVELNNEQFF.

This chain links TRBV5-1 with TRBJ1-2, with D maybe TRBD1 (6 bases). The V end lost 1 base, the J end lost 7 bases, and 11 bases lay between the germline ends. The germline V gene has CDR1 SGHRS and CDR2 YFSETQ. The CDR3 contains 13 residues. CDR3 DNA sequence: TGCGCCAGCAGCTTGACGGCGGACAGTGGCTACACCTTC. Translation gives CASSLTADSGYTF. The full variable domain, with the rest looked up from reference TRBV5-1 and TRBJ1-2, is KAGVTQTPRYLIKTRGQQVTLSCSPISGHRSVSWYQQTPGQGLQFLFEYFSETQRNKGNFPGRFSGRQFSNSRSEMNVSTLELGDSALYLCASSLTADSGYTFGSGTRLTVV.

This chain links TRBV28 with TRBJ2-7; 13 positions match TRBD2. Losses at the gene ends were 4 bases for V and 6 bases for J; bases not matched to a gene: 3. In germline, CDR1 is MDHEN, CDR2 SYDVKM. The CDR3 is made up of 14 amino acids. DNA for the CDR3: TGTGCCAGCAGTTCGACTAGCGGGGGGCCCGAGCAGTACTTC. It is translated as CASSSTSGGPEQYF.

The chain employs TRBV25-1 and TRBJ1-2; the D gene is possibly TRBD1 (6 bases). Germline-derived CDR1 and CDR2 are MGHDK and SYGVNS. V was cut by 4 bases and J by 5 bases, with 11 bases left in between. The CDR3 is 13 residues long. This chain's CDR3 is CASSGDTGYGYTF. The CDR3 nucleotides are TGTGCCAGCAGTGGGGACACGGGATATGGCTACACCTTC.

This rearrangement joins TRBV2 to TRBJ2-1, with 9 bases matching TRBD2. The CDR3 loop spans 15 amino acids. Germline V CDR1 and CDR2: SNHLY, FYNNEI. Trimming cost V 5 bases and J 0 bases; bases outside gene matches: 2. Here the CDR3 reads CASSPTSGSYNEQFF. The CDR3 DNA follows: TGTGCCAGCAGTCCGACTAGCGGCTCCTACAATGAGCAGTTCTTC.

The V call is TRBV19, the J call TRBJ1-1; D gene unclear. CDR1 LNHDA and CDR2 SQIVND come from the germline V gene (reference sequence). The CDR3 sequence is 13 residues long. Trimming took 3 bases from V and 3 from J, leaving 8 bases between them. The CDR3 nucleotides are TGTGCCAGTAGTATTCGGGTAGACACTGAAGCTTTCTTT. Translating gives CASSIRVDTEAFF.

The chain employs TRBV6-5 and TRBJ2-7, with a possible D match to TRBD1 (6 bases). Germline V gives CDR1 MNHEY, CDR2 SVGAGI. V was clipped by 6 bases and J by 3 bases, with 6 bases between them. There are 11 residues in the CDR3. This chain's CDR3 is CASRQGYEQYF. The CDR3 DNA sequence: TGTGCCAGCAGACAGGGCTACGAGCAGTACTTC.

The chain has TRBV7-2 and TRBJ2-7, with 14 bases identical to TRBD2. The CDR3 consists of 15 residues. Looked up from germline, CDR1 is SGHTA and CDR2 is FQGNSA. J lost 7 bases, V lost 5 bases, and 7 bases had no gene match. CDR3 sequence: CASSTQTSGGAEQYF. CDR3 DNA sequence: TGTGCCAGCAGCACCCAGACTAGCGGGGGGGCGGAGCAGTACTTC.

The chain is built from TRBV4-2 and TRBJ2-1; 8 positions match TRBD1. The ends lost 1 base at V and 3 bases at J; junction bases unmatched: 14. The V gene's germline CDR1 is LGHNA and CDR2 YNFKEQ. CDR3 size: 19 residues. This CDR3 reads CASSQGRTGNRLLYNEQFF. The CDR3 DNA follows: TGTGCCAGCAGCCAAGGGCGGACAGGGAATAGGCTCCTCTACAATGAGCAGTTCTTC.

The CDR3 here is CASRAGQAAYEQYF. CDR3 sequence (DNA): TGTGCCAGCAGGGCGGGACAGGCCGCCTACGAGCAGTACTTC. J is TRBJ2-7 and V is TRBV6-1; TRBD1 matches 8 bases. The CDR3 sequence is 14 residues long. Unmatched junction bases numbered 6, after V lost 6 bases and J lost 2 bases. CDR1 and CDR2 (germline): MNHNS, SASEGT.

The V call is TRBV5-6, the J call TRBJ1-1; unclear D gene. CDR3 length: 15 amino acids. Between the trimmed V and J ends, which lost 3 bases and 10 bases, there was a span of 22 bases. Germline-derived CDR1 and CDR2 are SGHDT and YYEEEE. The CDR3 protein is CASSSSRAFGLVAFF. The CDR3 bases are TGTGCCAGCAGCTCCTCGAGGGCTTTTGGCCTCGTAGCTTTCTTT.

The chain links TRBV27 to TRBJ1-4, with 10 bases identical to TRBD1. J gave up 3 bases and V 6 bases, and 13 bases lay outside the gene matches. CDR3 length: 18 residues. From germline, CDR1 is MNHEY and CDR2 SMNVEV (reference sequence). CDR3 sequence: CASSKTGGVATANEKLFF. The CDR3 DNA follows: TGTGCCAGCAGCAAGACAGGGGGCGTTGCGACAGCTAATGAAAAACTGTTTTTT.

The rearrangement joins TRBV7-3 to TRBJ2-7, with 9 nucleotides matching TRBD2. Losses at the gene ends were 3 bases for V and 3 bases for J; bases not matched to a gene: 9. Per the germline V gene, CDR1 is SGHTA and CDR2 is FQGTGA. This CDR3 comprises 16 residues. CDR3 sequence (DNA): TGTGCCAGCAGCTTGTTCGGGAGCGGGGGGTACTACGAGCAGTACTTC. Its translation: CASSLFGSGGYYEQYF.

This rearrangement joins TRBV7-2 to TRBJ1-6; 9 positions match TRBD1. J gave up 9 bases and V 5 bases, and 11 bases lay outside the gene matches. The CDR3 loop spans 16 amino acids. CDR1 and CDR2 (germline): SGHTA, FQGNSA. Here the CDR3 DNA reads TGTGCCAGCAGCCCCCAAACAGGGGGCCAGGGTTCACCCCTCCACTTT. Its translation: CASSPQTGGQGSPLHF.

The rearrangement joins TRBV2 to TRBJ2-1; D is undetermined. This CDR3 is built from 11 residues. The germline V gene encodes CDR1 SNHLY and CDR2 FYNNEI. V was cut by 6 bases and J by 10 bases, with 10 bases left in between. The CDR3 sequence: CASSGYWEQFF. CDR3 coding DNA: TGTGCCAGCAGCGGTTACTGGGAGCAGTTCTTC.

The DNA of the CDR3 is TGCAGCGTTGGGGAGCAGGTCTATGGCTACACCTTC. It is translated as CSVGEQVYGYTF. The chain links TRBV29-1 to TRBJ1-2, with D unresolved. Trimming pared 4 bases from V and 4 bases from J, leaving 10 bases between. The germline V gene encodes CDR1 SQVTM and CDR2 ANQGSEA. The CDR3 totals 12 residues.

V usage is TRBV9 and J usage is TRBJ1-5; 7 bases are shared with TRBD1. Germline values: CDR1 SGDLS, CDR2 YYNGEE. J gave up 1 base and V 4 bases, and 5 bases lay outside the gene matches. This CDR3 contains 15 residues. The chain's CDR3 is CASSLRGESNQPQHF. The DNA of the CDR3 is TGTGCCAGCAGCCTCAGGGGGGAAAGCAATCAGCCCCAGCATTTT.

This rearrangement joins TRBV6-4 to TRBJ2-2, with 10 nucleotides matching TRBD2. J lost 4 bases, V lost 6 bases, and 2 bases had no gene match. This CDR3 has 14 amino acids. Germline assignment: CDR1 MRHNA and CDR2 SNTAGT. The CDR3 nucleotides read TGTGCCAGCAGCCCTAGCGGGAGCACCGGGGAGCTGTTTTTT. It is translated as CASSPSGSTGELFF.

CDR3 residues: CATSTGQGHSAKNIQYF. CDR3 nucleotides: TGTGCCACCAGCACGGGACAGGGTCATTCAGCCAAAAACATTCAGTACTTC. This chain joins TRBV15 and TRBJ2-4; 9 bases match TRBD1. The ends lost 4 bases at V and 0 bases at J; junction bases unmatched: 7. This CDR3 is built from 17 residues. The germline V gene has CDR1 LNHNV and CDR2 YYDKDF (reference sequence).

This chain uses TRBV6-5 with TRBJ2-5; 7 bases line up with TRBD1. Germline V gene lookup returns CDR1 MNHEY and CDR2 SVGAGI. The CDR3 consists of 15 residues. Unmatched junction bases numbered 6, after V lost 0 bases and J lost 5 bases. This CDR3 is CASSYSEGGAETQYF. As DNA, the CDR3 is TGTGCCAGCAGTTACTCTGAAGGGGGCGCGGAGACCCAGTACTTC.

The V gene is TRBV6-5, the J gene TRBJ2-1; 8 bases match TRBD2. Germline V gene lookup returns CDR1 MNHEY and CDR2 SVGAGI. The CDR3 runs to 15 residues. Trimming took 2 bases from V and 8 from J; bases not matched to a gene: 8. CDR3 coding DNA: TGTGCCAGCAGTTACGGGTCGGGGGGGCCCTATGAGCAGTTCTTC. It codes for CASSYGSGGPYEQFF.

V gene TRBV29-1 combines with J gene TRBJ1-1, with no clear D. The germline V gene encodes CDR1 SQVTM and CDR2 ANQGSEA. Deletions cut 3 bases from V and 5 bases from J, with 10 bases between. The CDR3 has 12 amino acids. This CDR3 reads CSVDRGATEAFF. The CDR3 DNA follows: TGCAGCGTTGATCGGGGAGCGACTGAAGCTTTCTTT.

The chain joins TRBV30 to TRBJ2-2; D might be TRBD1 (6 bases). V was clipped by 4 bases and J by 2 bases, with 8 bases between them. CDR1 and CDR2 (germline): GTSNPN, SVGIG (reference sequence). This CDR3 contains 13 residues. DNA of the CDR3: TGTGCCTGGACCAGGGGCAACACCGGGGAGCTGTTTTTT. Translating it yields CAWTRGNTGELFF.

The V and J genes are TRBV6-5 and TRBJ2-7; 7 bases align to TRBD1. V trimming: 3 bases; J trimming: 4 bases; junction bases outside the gene matches: 9. Germline loops: CDR1 MNHEY, CDR2 SVGAGI. This CDR3 spans 15 amino acids. The CDR3 sequence is CASSYGKGGSYEQYF. The CDR3 DNA reads TGTGCCAGCAGTTATGGTAAAGGGGGCAGTTACGAGCAGTACTTC.

This chain uses TRBV9 with TRBJ1-5; tentative D call: TRBD1 (6 bases). This CDR3 comprises 13 residues. Germline CDR1 SGDLS, CDR2 YYNGEE. Between the trimmed V and J ends, which lost 2 bases and 11 bases, there was a span of 14 bases. CDR3 sequence reads: CASSVGAEGAQHF. Here the CDR3 DNA reads TGTGCCAGCAGCGTGGGGGCCGAGGGGGCCCAGCATTTT.

The chain links TRBV19 to TRBJ1-5; TRBD1 might be the D (5 bases). Germline CDR1 is LNHDA and CDR2 is SQIVND (reference sequence). V lost 5 bases to trimming and J lost 0 bases, with 11 bases between them. The CDR3 has 15 residues. The CDR3 spells CASSFTGNSNQPQHF. The CDR3 region has the DNA TGTGCCAGTAGTTTCACAGGTAATAGCAATCAGCCCCAGCATTTT.

The chain joins TRBV9 to TRBJ1-3; 8 bases agree with TRBD1. With V trimmed by 0 bases and J by 4 bases, 12 bases remained unmatched. CDR3 length: 18 amino acids. Germline V CDR1 and CDR2: SGDLS, YYNGEE. CDR3 region: CASSVGSLTGAAGNTIYF. CDR3 in DNA: TGTGCCAGCAGCGTAGGCTCCTTGACAGGGGCTGCGGGAAACACCATATATTTT.

The genes are TRBV5-1 and TRBJ2-3; possible D gene TRBD2, 5 bases. The germline V gene has CDR1 SGHRS and CDR2 YFSETQ. V lost 0 bases to trimming and J lost 0 bases, with 11 bases between them. This CDR3 contains 16 residues. The DNA of the CDR3 is TGCGCCAGCAGCTTGGTGGCTAGAGGGAGCACAGATACGCAGTATTTT. Translation: CASSLVARGSTDTQYF. Full variable domain (missing parts from reference TRBV5-1 and TRBJ2-3): KAGVTQTPRYLIKTRGQQVTLSCSPISGHRSVSWYQQTPGQGLQFLFEYFSETQRNKGNFPGRFSGRQFSNSRSEMNVSTLELGDSALYLCASSLVARGSTDTQYFGPGTRLTVL.

V gene TRBV27 combines with J gene TRBJ2-1, with D possibly being TRBD2 (6 bases). Trimming cost V 1 base and J 9 bases, with 16 bases left between them. CDR1 and CDR2 from the germline V gene are MNHEY and SMNVEV (reference sequence). The CDR3 spans 15 residues. The CDR3: CASSLLVVGGSEQFF. The CDR3 DNA sequence: TGTGCCAGCAGTTTATTGGTAGTGGGGGGTAGTGAGCAGTTCTTC.

This rearrangement joins TRBV2 to TRBJ1-5; 7 bases map to TRBD1. The CDR3 extends over 14 amino acids. J was trimmed by 4 bases and V by 4 bases; bases with no gene match: 4. Germline assignment: CDR1 SNHLY and CDR2 FYNNEI. The CDR3 DNA follows: TGTGCCAGCAGTGGACAGGGTCGAAATCAGCCCCAGCATTTT. Residues: CASSGQGRNQPQHF. Full variable domain (rest looked up from reference TRBV2 and TRBJ1-5): EPEVTQTPSHQVTQMGQEVILRCVPISNHLYFYWYRQILGQKVEFLVSFYNNEISEKSEIFDDQFSVERPDGSNFTLKIRSTKLEDSAMYFCASSGQGRNQPQHFGDGTRLSIL.

The CDR3 nucleotides read TGTGCCTGGAGTGTGGTAGCGGGAGGGCCAGGGGAGCAGTACTTC. Translated, it gives CAWSVVAGGPGEQYF. The chain joins TRBV30 to TRBJ2-7, with 11 bases identical to TRBD2. V was clipped by 0 bases and J by 7 bases; unmatched bases: 8. The CDR3 is 15 residues long. Germline-derived CDR1 and CDR2 are GTSNPN and SVGIG (reference sequence).